This TCR beta chain was obtained from a study of blood T cell repertoires in COVID-19. Sequenced by immunoSEQ multiplex PCR; TCRdb stores in-frame clones only, minus some. The sample contains about 240,000 clones, roughly 80% of which appear only once. CDR1 and CDR2 (germline): MNHNY, SVGAGI (reference sequence). The CDR3 covers 13 residues. V lost 8 bases and J lost 6, with 16 bases in between. The V gene is TRBV6-6, the J gene TRBJ1-2; D is perhaps TRBD1 (5 bases). The receptor was derived from a woman of 80 years or more with acute or convalescent COVID-19. The specimen sequenced was peripheral blood. CDR3 region: CASSKGVGDGYTF. The CDR3, as DNA: TGTGCCAGCTCCAAAGGCGTAGGGGATGGCTACACCTTC.